This entry lists 31 T cell receptor beta chains sequenced from one sample in a study of OX40 agonist ivuxolimab in advanced cancers. Assay: immunoSEQ multiplex PCR; the TCRdb copy retains only in-frame clones and omits some. The table records roughly 93,000 clones, about four fifths of them present only once. Sequenced material: CD4+ or CD8+ T cells sorted from blood, taken in a trial of the OX40 agonist ivuxolimab. The receptors were gathered from an adult with an advanced solid tumor such as melanoma, head and neck, liver or kidney cancer.

DNA of the CDR3: TGTGCCAGCAGCTGGGGCAGGGGTCAAACGGAGGAGACCCAGTACTTC. This gives the protein CASSWGRGQTEETQYF. The V gene is TRBV2, the J gene TRBJ2-5; D is perhaps TRBD1 (6 bases). CDR3 length: 16 residues. Germline-derived CDR1 and CDR2 are SNHLY and FYNNEI. Trimming stripped 6 bases from V and 5 bases from J, with 22 bases between.

The V gene is TRBV11-2, the J gene TRBJ1-4, with D hard to call. Germline V gives CDR1 SGHAT, CDR2 FQNNGV. This CDR3 has 12 residues. Between the trimmed V and J ends, which lost 5 bases and 8 bases, there was a span of 9 bases. CDR3 protein: CASSDTVEKLFF. The CDR3 region has the DNA TGTGCCAGCAGCGACACGGTGGAAAAACTGTTTTTT.

V gene TRBV7-8 combines with J gene TRBJ2-3, with TRBD1 identical over 8 bases. The V segment lost 5 bases and the J segment 2 bases; nucleotides outside the gene matches: 9. The CDR3 has 16 residues. Germline V gene data show CDR1 as SGHVS and CDR2 as FQNEAQ. The CDR3 bases are TGTGCCAGCAGCGGCCGACAGGGGCGGAACACAGATACGCAGTATTTT. It yields the protein CASSGRQGRNTDTQYF.

The V call is TRBV7-2, the J call TRBJ2-5, with a weak D call TRBD1 (6 bases). Per the germline V gene, CDR1 is SGHTA and CDR2 is FQGNSA. Trimming left V 5 bases short and J 7 bases short, with 14 bases between. This CDR3 has 13 residues. CDR3 residues: CASSPRTVGTQYF. The CDR3 DNA follows: TGTGCCAGCAGCCCCCGGACAGTTGGGACCCAGTACTTC.

The gene calls are TRBV5-1 and TRBJ2-7; TRBD1 is a possible D gene (6 bases). Deletions cut 3 bases from V and 6 bases from J, with 13 bases between. This CDR3 is built from 13 residues. CDR1 is SGHRS and CDR2 is YFSETQ in the germline V gene. CDR3 loop: CASSSQGLGEQYF. CDR3 DNA sequence: TGCGCCAGCAGCTCACAGGGTCTGGGCGAGCAGTACTTC.

The chain combines TRBV5-1 with TRBJ2-7, with a possible D match to TRBD1 (6 bases). This CDR3 comprises 14 residues. Germline V gene sequence: CDR1 SGHRS, CDR2 YFSETQ. V lost 0 bases, J lost 0 bases, and 7 bases lay in between. CDR3 DNA: TGCGCCAGCAGCTTGGGGACAGACTCCTACGAGCAGTACTTC. Protein product: CASSLGTDSYEQYF.

The chain couples TRBV19 to TRBJ1-1; possible D gene TRBD1, 6 bases. The germline V and J ends were trimmed by 9 bases and 8 bases, with 13 bases remaining between them. CDR3 length: 11 residues. Germline CDR1 LNHDA, CDR2 SQIVND (reference sequence). This chain's CDR3 is CASLRGPEAFF. The CDR3 coding sequence is TGTGCCAGCCTCAGGGGCCCCGAAGCTTTCTTT.

This rearrangement joins TRBV7-3 to TRBJ1-1, with TRBD1 matching 10 bases. This CDR3 has 13 amino acids. Trimming cost V 9 bases and J 9 bases; bases outside gene matches: 10. Germline loops: CDR1 SGHTA, CDR2 FQGTGA. The CDR3 is CASARQGADKAFF. The CDR3 coding sequence is TGTGCCAGTGCCCGACAGGGGGCAGACAAAGCTTTCTTT.

The chain couples TRBV6-6 to TRBJ2-2; D could derive from TRBD1 or TRBD2 (6 bases each). Trimming cost V 0 bases and J 3 bases, with 11 bases left between them. The CDR3 spans 16 residues. In germline, CDR1 is MNHNY, CDR2 SVGAGI (reference sequence). The CDR3 protein is CASSYSLGGYTGELFF. The CDR3 nucleotides are TGTGCCAGCAGTTACTCTTTGGGGGGCTACACCGGGGAGCTGTTTTTT.

The J gene is TRBJ2-3, the V gene TRBV5-1, with D possibly matching TRBD1 (5 bases). This CDR3 contains 14 residues. V lost 6 bases and J lost 2, with 13 bases in between. Germline CDR1 and CDR2: SGHRS and YFSETQ. The CDR3 is CASKDRTYTDTQYF. The CDR3 DNA reads as TGCGCCAGCAAAGATCGGACATACACAGATACGCAGTATTTT. Combining the CDR3 with reference TRBV5-1 and TRBJ2-3 gives the whole variable domain KAGVTQTPRYLIKTRGQQVTLSCSPISGHRSVSWYQQTPGQGLQFLFEYFSETQRNKGNFPGRFSGRQFSNSRSEMNVSTLELGDSALYLCASKDRTYTDTQYFGPGTRLTVL.

This chain uses TRBV7-2 with TRBJ1-2, with a possible D match to TRBD1 (6 bases). The CDR3 covers 14 residues. Per germline, CDR1 SGHTA and CDR2 FQGNSA. Trimming pared 3 bases from V and 8 bases from J, leaving 16 bases between. For the CDR3, the DNA is TGTGCCAGCAGCTTCGGGACACGAGATGGCGGCTACACCTTC. Protein: CASSFGTRDGGYTF.

The rearrangement links TRBV19 to TRBJ1-1; the D gene is possibly TRBD1 (5 bases). V gave up 7 bases and J gave up 1 base, with 10 bases separating them. The CDR3 consists of 13 residues. In germline, CDR1 is LNHDA, CDR2 SQIVND (reference sequence). The CDR3 protein is CASKGQTNTEAFF. In DNA, the CDR3 is TGTGCCAGTAAGGGGCAGACGAACACTGAAGCTTTCTTT.

The chain recombines TRBV4-1 with TRBJ1-5; D not certain. Trimming took 0 bases from V and 6 from J, leaving 12 bases between them. CDR3 length: 15 residues. The germline CDR1 and CDR2 sequences are MGHRA and YSYEKL. The CDR3 loop reads CASSQEDWIGQPQHF. Here the CDR3 DNA reads TGCGCCAGCAGCCAAGAGGATTGGATAGGTCAGCCCCAGCATTTT.

V gene TRBV7-9 combines with J gene TRBJ2-7; D may be TRBD1 (6 bases). Germline V gene lookup returns CDR1 SEHNR and CDR2 FQNEAQ (reference sequence). The CDR3 loop spans 14 amino acids. Trimming took off 5 bases at V and 0 bases at J, with 11 bases between the two ends. The CDR3 spells CASSEDSYSYEQYF. In DNA, the CDR3 is TGTGCCAGCAGCGAGGACAGCTACTCCTACGAGCAGTACTTC. The whole variable domain, remainder taken from reference TRBV7-9 and TRBJ2-7, is DTGVSQNPRHKITKRGQNVTFRCDPISEHNRLYWYRQTLGQGPEFLTYFQNEAQLEKSRLLSDRFSAERPKGSFSTLEIQRTEQGDSAMYLCASSEDSYSYEQYFGPGTRLTVT.

The chain employs TRBV7-6 and TRBJ2-3; D is uncertain. Germline CDR1 SGHVS, CDR2 FNYEAQ. Trimming took 5 bases from V and 0 from J, leaving 9 bases between them. The CDR3 consists of 14 residues. CDR3 sequence: CASSPKRSTDTQYF. CDR3 sequence (DNA): TGTGCCAGCAGCCCTAAGCGCAGCACAGATACGCAGTATTTT.

This chain uses TRBV5-1 with TRBJ1-3; no clear D. Germline lookup yields CDR1 SGHRS and CDR2 YFSETQ. V was pared by 0 bases and J by 0 bases, with 13 bases between. There are 17 residues in the CDR3. Written as DNA, the CDR3 is TGCGCCAGCAGCTTGGAAGGACGGATAACCTCTGGAAACACCATATATTTT. Residues: CASSLEGRITSGNTIYF.

This sequence joins TRBV27 and TRBJ1-5; D not resolved. The CDR3 is 13 residues long. CDR1 MNHEY and CDR2 SMNVEV come from the germline V gene (reference sequence). V lost 6 bases and J lost 6, with 12 bases in between. DNA of the CDR3: TGTGCCAGCAGCTTAGGAATAGGTCAGCCCCAGCATTTT. It is translated as CASSLGIGQPQHF.

The rearrangement links TRBV7-8 to TRBJ1-1; D perhaps matches TRBD1 (5 bases). V lost 4 bases to trimming and J lost 3 bases, with 24 bases between them. Germline assignment: CDR1 SGHVS and CDR2 FQNEAQ. The CDR3 is 18 residues long. The CDR3 region has the DNA TGTGCCAGCAGCTCACAGGATTGGTTTGAGGGTCCGGACACTGAAGCTTTCTTT. It translates to CASSSQDWFEGPDTEAFF.

The chain employs TRBV5-1 and TRBJ2-7, with 9 bases lining up with TRBD1. Germline V gene sequence: CDR1 SGHRS, CDR2 YFSETQ. The CDR3 totals 14 residues. V dropped 3 bases and J dropped 4; count of bases not matched to a gene: 5. The CDR3 DNA reads as TGCGCCAGCAGCTCGTCCGGGACAGGGTACGAGCAGTACTTC. Amino acid sequence: CASSSSGTGYEQYF.

The V call is TRBV5-1, the J call TRBJ2-1, with 7 bases that match TRBD2. The germline V gene has CDR1 SGHRS and CDR2 YFSETQ. Trimming removed 0 bases from V and 12 bases from J; junction bases left unmatched: 12. CDR3 size: 15 residues. The CDR3 loop reads CASSLVDSGAYGQFF. The CDR3 DNA is TGCGCCAGCAGCTTGGTTGACAGCGGGGCCTACGGGCAGTTCTTC.

In this sample, this clone turned up once. The V and J genes are TRBV20-1 and TRBJ2-5, with a weak D call TRBD1 (6 bases). This CDR3 has 11 residues. The V gene lost 6 bases and the J gene lost 11 bases, with 16 bases spanning the gap. The germline gives CDR1 DFQATT, CDR2 SNEGSKA (reference sequence). The CDR3 DNA is TGCAGTGCCTCACAGGGTGAGGAGCAGTACTTC. This translates into CSASQGEEQYF.

The chain couples TRBV5-1 to TRBJ1-1, with 10 bases that match TRBD1. This CDR3 has 14 amino acids. CDR1 and CDR2 (germline): SGHRS, YFSETQ. V lost 3 bases, J lost 1 base, and 0 bases stayed unmatched. The DNA for the CDR3 is TGCGCCAGCAGCTGGACAGGGGGGAACACTGAAGCTTTCTTT. This sequence encodes CASSWTGGNTEAFF.

The rearrangement joins TRBV27 to TRBJ2-3; D may be TRBD2 (5 bases). V lost 6 bases and J 4 bases, leaving 11 bases between the germline ends. CDR3 length equals 13 residues. CDR1 is MNHEY, CDR2 SMNVEV, per germline (reference sequence). This chain's CDR3 is CASRGGGADTQYF. The CDR3 coding sequence is TGTGCCAGCAGAGGAGGAGGAGCAGATACGCAGTATTTT.

This chain links TRBV19 with TRBJ1-5; 8 bases are shared with TRBD1. Germline assignment: CDR1 LNHDA and CDR2 SQIVND (reference sequence). V trimming: 6 bases; J trimming: 2 bases; junction bases outside the gene matches: 6. This CDR3 contains 15 residues. CDR3 loop: CASRDPQGGNQPQHF. The DNA of the CDR3 is TGTGCCAGTAGGGATCCACAGGGGGGCAATCAGCCCCAGCATTTT.

The chain has TRBV4-2 and TRBJ2-3; the match to TRBD2 covers 8 bases. The CDR3 contains 18 residues. Trimming cost V 0 bases and J 0 bases; bases outside gene matches: 8. CDR1 LGHNA and CDR2 YNFKEQ come from the germline V gene. The CDR3 nucleotides read TGTGCCAGCAGCCAAGAGGGCGCTAGCGGGTACAGCACAGATACGCAGTATTTT. The encoded protein is CASSQEGASGYSTDTQYF.

The chain employs TRBV21-1 and TRBJ2-6; TRBD1 reflects the table's D call only, with no check against the DNA. TRBV21-1 is a pseudogene locus. The CDR3 spans 15 residues. CDR3 amino acids: CASRVDSSGANVLTF. As DNA, the CDR3 is TGTGCCAGTAGGGTGGACAGCTCTGGGGCCAACGTCCTGACTTTC.

The chain joins TRBV6-6 to TRBJ1-5, with D tentatively TRBD1 (5 bases). V lost 2 bases, J lost 2 bases, and 13 bases lay in between. The CDR3 length is 16 residues. Germline CDR1 MNHNY, CDR2 SVGAGI (reference sequence). The CDR3 DNA reads TGTGCCAGCAGTTACCCTGACGACAGAGGCAATCAGCCCCAGCATTTT. This sequence encodes CASSYPDDRGNQPQHF.

The chain employs TRBV15 and TRBJ2-3, with 14 bases lining up with TRBD2. Germline CDR1 and CDR2: LNHNV and YYDKDF (reference sequence). The CDR3 has 18 residues. V shed 1 base, J shed 0 bases, and the junction held 3 bases outside the gene matches. CDR3 coding DNA: TGTGCCACCAGCAGAGGGACTAGCGGGGGGATCAGCACAGATACGCAGTATTTT. Amino acids: CATSRGTSGGISTDTQYF.

The sample holds a few counts of this clone. V and J are TRBV6-5 and TRBJ2-7; 7 bases are shared with TRBD1. Per germline, CDR1 MNHEY and CDR2 SVGAGI. There are 13 residues in the CDR3. The junction had 1 base not matched to a gene; V was cut back by 0 bases and J by 5 bases. The CDR3 DNA sequence: TGTGCCAGCAGTTACTCGACAGGGAACGAGCAGTACTTC. Residues: CASSYSTGNEQYF.

This chain uses TRBV5-4 with TRBJ2-1, with TRBD2 identical over 16 bases. Per the germline V gene, CDR1 is SGHNT and CDR2 is YYREEE (reference sequence). V lost 4 bases and J lost 7; bases outside the gene matches: 5. The CDR3 totals 16 residues. DNA for the CDR3: TGTGCCAGCAGCAGGGGACTAGCGGGAGGGCCGAATGAGCAGTTCTTC. The encoded protein is CASSRGLAGGPNEQFF.

The chain employs TRBV7-2 and TRBJ2-2; TRBD2 matches 8 bases. The J segment lost 4 bases and the V segment lost 4 bases, leaving 8 bases of the junction unmatched. CDR3 length: 16 amino acids. CDR1 and CDR2 (germline): SGHTA, FQGNSA. The CDR3 protein is CASSYGTSRLTGELFF. The CDR3 coding sequence is TGTGCCAGCAGCTACGGGACTAGTCGACTCACCGGGGAGCTGTTTTTT.